These 19 T cell receptor beta chains came from one sample sequenced in a study of cytomegalovirus exposure and HLA in healthy donors. The PCR employed 60 Vbeta primers together with 13 Jbeta primers. Here immunoSEQ multiplex PCR was the method, and the copy in TCRdb shows in-frame clones only, minus some. The sample yields approximately 170,000 clones, around 76% seen once. Material for sequencing was PBMCs. The receptors were gathered from a middle-aged woman in good health and CMV-seronegative.

In its sample, this clone was seen once. V is TRBV7-9 and J is TRBJ1-1; 8 bases are shared with TRBD1. The germline V gene encodes CDR1 SEHNR and CDR2 FQNEAQ (reference sequence). Trimming cost V 6 bases and J 3 bases; bases outside gene matches: 6. The CDR3 has 14 amino acids. In nucleotides, the CDR3 is TGTGCCAGCAGGACAGGGGCGGGAGACACTGAAGCTTTCTTT. It encodes CASRTGAGDTEAFF.

The rearrangement uses TRBV10-3 and TRBJ1-3; TRBD1 is a possible D gene (6 bases). This CDR3 has 14 residues. The V end lost 10 bases, the J end lost 4 bases, and 17 bases lay between the germline ends. Looked up from germline, CDR1 is ENHRY and CDR2 is SYGVKD. The CDR3 nucleotides read TGTGCCACGAACAACAGGGAAATCGGAAACACCATATATTTT. Amino acids: CATNNREIGNTIYF.

This chain connects TRBV19 to TRBJ1-1; D remains ambiguous. Germline V gene data show CDR1 as LNHDA and CDR2 as SQIVND (reference sequence). The V and J ends lost 1 base and 1 base respectively, with 16 bases between them. This CDR3 is 17 amino acids long. The CDR3, as DNA: TGTGCCAGTAGTATAGGAGGAGGGCTAGTGGCGAACACTGAAGCTTTCTTT. It is translated as CASSIGGGLVANTEAFF. Full variable domain (rest looked up from reference TRBV19 and TRBJ1-1): DGGITQSPKYLFRKEGQNVTLSCEQNLNHDAMYWYRQDPGQGLRLIYYSQIVNDFQKGDIAEGYSVSREKKESFPLTVTSAQKNPTAFYLCASSIGGGLVANTEAFFGQGTRLTVV.

This clone was seen a single time. The gene calls are TRBV4-1 and TRBJ2-3; 7 positions agree with TRBD1. The CDR3 spans 15 residues. Trimming cost V 0 bases and J 2 bases; bases outside gene matches: 2. Germline values: CDR1 MGHRA, CDR2 YSYEKL. The CDR3 spells CASSQEDRTTDTQYF. CDR3 DNA sequence: TGCGCCAGCAGCCAAGAGGACAGGACCACAGATACGCAGTATTTT.

This clone has just one count. V gene TRBV10-3 combines with J gene TRBJ1-4; 7 positions match TRBD1. The CDR3 loop spans 15 amino acids. The germline gives CDR1 ENHRY, CDR2 SYGVKD. V was clipped by 2 bases and J by 10 bases; unmatched bases: 10. The CDR3 DNA follows: TGTGCCATCAGTGAGCAGATCGGAGGGGGCATAAAACTGTTTTTT. This sequence encodes CAISEQIGGGIKLFF.

This clone came up once. The gene calls are TRBV11-3 and TRBJ2-1; 15 bases align to TRBD2. CDR1 is SGHNT, CDR2 YENEEA, per germline. CDR3 length: 15 residues. The J segment lost 7 bases and the V segment lost 5 bases, leaving 3 bases of the junction unmatched. The CDR3 spells CASSKGTSGRNEQFF. The CDR3 DNA sequence: TGTGCCAGCAGCAAAGGGACTAGCGGGAGGAATGAGCAGTTCTTC.

The J gene is TRBJ2-1, the V gene TRBV27, with 10 bases fitting TRBD1. CDR3 length equals 16 residues. Germline-derived CDR1 and CDR2 are MNHEY and SMNVEV (reference sequence). The J segment lost 9 bases and the V segment lost 5 bases, leaving 13 bases of the junction unmatched. In DNA, the CDR3 is TGTGCCAGCAGTCAAACCATAGGACAGGGGGGATCTGAGCAGTTCTTC. Protein product: CASSQTIGQGGSEQFF.

The chain joins TRBV7-2 to TRBJ1-2; the D is unclear. Germline CDR1 is SGHTA and CDR2 is FQGNSA. Between the trimmed V and J ends, which lost 0 bases and 4 bases, there was a span of 9 bases. The CDR3 extends over 14 amino acids. The CDR3 nucleotides are TGTGCCAGCAGCTTAGCCGGGTACGGCTATGGCTACACCTTC. This sequence encodes CASSLAGYGYGYTF.

The rearrangement uses TRBV6-1 and TRBJ1-2, with TRBD1 matching over 10 bases. Germline assignment: CDR1 MNHNS and CDR2 SASEGT. V gave up 3 bases and J gave up 6 bases; unmatched junction bases: 13. The CDR3 is made up of 17 amino acids. Here the CDR3 reads CASSDGGTGVFSDGYTF. CDR3 DNA: TGTGCCAGCAGTGATGGAGGGACAGGGGTTTTCTCTGATGGCTACACCTTC.

This chain uses TRBV5-1 with TRBJ2-7, with TRBD1 matching 9 bases. The ends lost 3 bases at V and 4 bases at J; junction bases unmatched: 8. Germline V gene lookup returns CDR1 SGHRS and CDR2 YFSETQ. The CDR3 extends over 15 amino acids. CDR3 sequence: CASSWGPGQGYEQYF. For the CDR3, the DNA is TGCGCCAGCAGCTGGGGGCCGGGACAGGGTTACGAGCAGTACTTC.

This chain links TRBV7-9 with TRBJ2-7; TRBD2 matches 7 bases. The CDR3 has 17 amino acids. The germline V gene has CDR1 SEHNR and CDR2 FQNEAQ (reference sequence). The V gene end was trimmed by 4 bases and the J gene end by 0 bases; junction bases not matched to a gene: 12. CDR3 DNA sequence: TGTGCCAGCAGCTCCCACACTCTTCTAGCGGCCTCCTACGAGCAGTACTTC. This translates into CASSSHTLLAASYEQYF.

This clone was seen just once. This rearrangement joins TRBV5-6 to TRBJ2-7, with 8 bases fitting TRBD1. Germline V gene data show CDR1 as SGHDT and CDR2 as YYEEEE. J gave up 3 bases and V 4 bases, and 12 bases lay outside the gene matches. The CDR3 runs 16 residues. In DNA, the CDR3 is TGTGCCAGCAGCAATACCGGGACAGGACCCCTCTACGAGCAGTACTTC. Its protein product is CASSNTGTGPLYEQYF.

The V gene is TRBV5-1, the J gene TRBJ1-4; tentatively, D is TRBD1 (5 bases). The CDR3 has 16 residues. Germline V gene sequence: CDR1 SGHRS, CDR2 YFSETQ. The V end was cut by 4 bases, the J end by 4 bases, with 17 bases between. CDR3 bases: TGCGCCAGCAGCCCCGGTAGAGGGACTCTTAATGAAAAACTGTTTTTT. Its translation: CASSPGRGTLNEKLFF. Based on the CDR3 plus reference TRBV5-1 and TRBJ1-4, the full variable domain is KAGVTQTPRYLIKTRGQQVTLSCSPISGHRSVSWYQQTPGQGLQFLFEYFSETQRNKGNFPGRFSGRQFSNSRSEMNVSTLELGDSALYLCASSPGRGTLNEKLFFGSGTQLSVL.

The genes are TRBV2 and TRBJ2-4; a weak D match, TRBD2 (6 bases). The length of the CDR3 is 17 residues. Per the germline V gene, CDR1 is SNHLY and CDR2 is FYNNEI. The germline V and J ends were trimmed by 4 bases and 1 base, with 17 bases remaining between them. This CDR3 is CASSGTSWGYAKNIQYF. CDR3 in DNA: TGTGCCAGCAGTGGAACTAGCTGGGGCTACGCCAAAAACATTCAGTACTTC.

Comments on this clone: Sequence at one end of the junction differs from germline and may be a read error. Other nucleotide sequences in the sample specify the same CDR3. The V gene is TRBV10-3, the J gene TRBJ1-1; D uncertain. Germline V gives CDR1 ENHRY, CDR2 SYGVKD. The CDR3 length is 13 residues. The CDR3 reads CAISGHPNTEAFF. Here the CDR3 DNA reads TGTGCCATCAGTGGACACCCGAACACCGAAGCTTTCTTT.

The CDR3 DNA is TGTGCCTGGAGAAAGGCTGGGACAGGGCAAACCGGGGAGCTGTTTTTT. It specifies CAWRKAGTGQTGELFF. V and J are TRBV30 and TRBJ2-2; TRBD1 agrees at 9 bases. Germline V gene sequence: CDR1 GTSNPN, CDR2 SVGIG (reference sequence). This CDR3 has 16 amino acids. With 3 bases clipped from V and 5 bases from J, the junction kept 10 bases outside the gene matches.

CDR3 bases: TGTGCCAGTATCGGTTGGACAGGGAGTATTACTGAAGCTTTCTTT. This sequence encodes CASIGWTGSITEAFF. J is TRBJ1-1 and V is TRBV19, with 8 bases aligning to TRBD1. There are 15 residues in the CDR3. The trim removed 7 bases at V and 5 bases at J, leaving 12 bases unmatched. In germline, CDR1 is LNHDA, CDR2 SQIVND (reference sequence). Looking up the rest from reference TRBV19 and TRBJ1-1 gives the full variable domain: DGGITQSPKYLFRKEGQNVTLSCEQNLNHDAMYWYRQDPGQGLRLIYYSQIVNDFQKGDIAEGYSVSREKKESFPLTVTSAQKNPTAFYLCASIGWTGSITEAFFGQGTRLTVV.

The chain joins TRBV2 to TRBJ1-1; D unclear. Germline values: CDR1 SNHLY, CDR2 FYNNEI. Deletions cut 6 bases from V and 10 bases from J, with 18 bases between. The CDR3 is made up of 13 amino acids. The CDR3 bases are TGTGCCAGCAGCCCGGGTAATCTAGGTGGAGCTTTCTTT. Translated, it gives CASSPGNLGGAFF.

This clone was found once. The chain recombines TRBV5-1 with TRBJ1-4, with unresolved D. CDR1 and CDR2 from the germline V gene are SGHRS and YFSETQ. The CDR3 has 16 amino acids. Deletions cut 0 bases from V and 0 bases from J, with 9 bases between. CDR3 bases: TGCGCCAGCAGCTTGGAAGAGAGCGCAACTAATGAAAAACTGTTTTTT. It is translated as CASSLEESATNEKLFF.